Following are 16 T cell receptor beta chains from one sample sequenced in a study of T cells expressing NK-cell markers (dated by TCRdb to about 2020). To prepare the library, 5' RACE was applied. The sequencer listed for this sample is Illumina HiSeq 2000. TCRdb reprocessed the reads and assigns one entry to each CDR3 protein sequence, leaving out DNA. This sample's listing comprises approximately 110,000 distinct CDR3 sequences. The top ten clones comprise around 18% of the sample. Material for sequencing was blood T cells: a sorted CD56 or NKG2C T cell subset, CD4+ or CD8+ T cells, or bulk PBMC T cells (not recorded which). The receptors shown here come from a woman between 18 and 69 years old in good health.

This CDR3 reads CASREEDWAEAFF. J is TRBJ1-1 and V is TRBV19. The CDR3 runs to 13 residues. Looked up from germline, CDR1 is LNHDA and CDR2 is SQIVND (reference sequence).

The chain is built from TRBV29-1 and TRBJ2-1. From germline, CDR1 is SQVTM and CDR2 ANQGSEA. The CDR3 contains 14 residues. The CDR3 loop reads CSVVNPTSYNEQFF.

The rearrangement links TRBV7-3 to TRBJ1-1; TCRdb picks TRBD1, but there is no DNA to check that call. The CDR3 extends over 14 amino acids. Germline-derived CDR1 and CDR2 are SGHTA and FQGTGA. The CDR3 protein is CASSEPGSNTEAFF.

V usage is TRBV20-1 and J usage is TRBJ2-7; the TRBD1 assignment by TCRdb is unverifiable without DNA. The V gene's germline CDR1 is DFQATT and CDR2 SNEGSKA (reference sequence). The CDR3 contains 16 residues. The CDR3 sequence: CSARGMRTGGRYEQYF.

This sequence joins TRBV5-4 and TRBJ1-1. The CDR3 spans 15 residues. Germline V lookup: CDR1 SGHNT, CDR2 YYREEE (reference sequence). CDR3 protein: CASSDVGGGRTEAFF.

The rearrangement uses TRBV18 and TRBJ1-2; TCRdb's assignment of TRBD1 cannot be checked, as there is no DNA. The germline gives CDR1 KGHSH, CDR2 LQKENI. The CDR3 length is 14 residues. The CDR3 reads CASSPPGQNRGYTF.

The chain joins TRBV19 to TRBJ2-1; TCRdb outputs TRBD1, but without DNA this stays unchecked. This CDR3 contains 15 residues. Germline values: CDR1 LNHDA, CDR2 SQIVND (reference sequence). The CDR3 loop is CASSPDWGSYNEQFF.

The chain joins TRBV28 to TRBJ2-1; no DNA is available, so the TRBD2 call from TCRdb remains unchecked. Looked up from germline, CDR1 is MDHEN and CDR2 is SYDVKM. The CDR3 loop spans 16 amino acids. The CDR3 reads CASSPSGSGRKYEQFF.

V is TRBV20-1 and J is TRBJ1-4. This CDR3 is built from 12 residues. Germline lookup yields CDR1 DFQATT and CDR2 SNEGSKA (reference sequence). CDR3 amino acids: CSARGYTEKLFF.

The CDR3 protein is CASSLPTSASYEQYF. This sequence joins TRBV7-2 and TRBJ2-7; TCRdb's D call, TRBD2, is unchecked because there is no DNA. Germline V gene sequence: CDR1 SGHTA, CDR2 FQGNSA. The length of the CDR3 is 15 residues. The whole variable domain, filled in from reference TRBV7-2 and TRBJ2-7, reads GAGVSQSPSNKVTEKGKDVELRCDPISGHTALYWYRQSLGQGLEFLIYFQGNSAPDKSGLPSDRFSAERTGGSVSTLTIQRTQQEDSAVYLCASSLPTSASYEQYFGPGTRLTVT.

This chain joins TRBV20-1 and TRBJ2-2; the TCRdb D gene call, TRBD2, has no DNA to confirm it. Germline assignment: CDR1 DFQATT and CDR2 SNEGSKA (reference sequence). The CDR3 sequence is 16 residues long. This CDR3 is CSVGPPGGVNTGELFF.

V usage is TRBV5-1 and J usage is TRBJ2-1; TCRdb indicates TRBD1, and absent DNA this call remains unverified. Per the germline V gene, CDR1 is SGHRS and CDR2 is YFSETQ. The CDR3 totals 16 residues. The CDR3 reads CASSFTRFGGPNEQFF.

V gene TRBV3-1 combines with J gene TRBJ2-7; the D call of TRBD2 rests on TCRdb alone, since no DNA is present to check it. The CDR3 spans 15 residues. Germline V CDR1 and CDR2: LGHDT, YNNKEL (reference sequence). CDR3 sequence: CASSQEPQDPYEQYF.

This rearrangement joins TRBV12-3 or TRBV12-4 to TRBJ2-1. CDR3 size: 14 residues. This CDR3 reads CASSLRGYDNEQFF.

CDR3 region: CASSFKLGSYNEQFF. The chain joins TRBV28 to TRBJ2-1. Germline CDR1 is MDHEN and CDR2 is SYDVKM. CDR3 size: 15 residues.

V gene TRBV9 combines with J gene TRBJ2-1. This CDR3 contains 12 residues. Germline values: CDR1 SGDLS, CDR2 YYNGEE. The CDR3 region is CASSGRMNEQFF.